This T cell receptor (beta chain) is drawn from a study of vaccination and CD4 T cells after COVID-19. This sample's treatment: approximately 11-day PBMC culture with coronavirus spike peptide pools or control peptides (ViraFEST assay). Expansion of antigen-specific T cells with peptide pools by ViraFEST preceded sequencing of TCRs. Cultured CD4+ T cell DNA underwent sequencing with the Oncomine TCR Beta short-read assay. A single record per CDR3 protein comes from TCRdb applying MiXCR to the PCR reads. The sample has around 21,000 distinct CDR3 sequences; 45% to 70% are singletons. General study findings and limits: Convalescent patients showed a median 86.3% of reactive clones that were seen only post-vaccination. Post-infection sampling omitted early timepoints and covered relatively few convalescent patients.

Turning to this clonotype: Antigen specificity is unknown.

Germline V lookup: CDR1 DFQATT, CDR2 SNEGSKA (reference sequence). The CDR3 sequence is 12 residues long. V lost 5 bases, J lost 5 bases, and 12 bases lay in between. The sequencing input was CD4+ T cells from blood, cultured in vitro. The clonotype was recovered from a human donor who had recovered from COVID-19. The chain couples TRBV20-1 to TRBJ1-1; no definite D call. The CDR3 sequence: CSAAEGWTEAFF. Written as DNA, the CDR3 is TGCAGTGCTGCGGAGGGCTGGACTGAAGCTTTCTTT.